This T cell receptor (beta chain) comes out of a study of T cells after yellow fever vaccination. Study-wide results and limits: Post-booster repertoires again held most primary-vaccination clones (approximately 96% CD4, just under 90% CD8). Weaker overall was a secondary response that nonetheless peaked faster, on day 5 versus 15.

CDR3 length: 14 amino acids. V was clipped by 0 bases and J by 10 bases, with 15 bases between them. Germline V gene sequence: CDR1 MNHEY, CDR2 SVGAGI. There are a few counts of this clonotype. As yet, its antigen is unknown. MiXCR, run by TCRdb on the 5' RACE reads, gives a single entry per CDR3 protein. The repertoire consists of some 600,000 distinct CDR3 sequences, with less than 20% occurring once and the leading ten covering 17%. Sequencing was performed on PBMCs, taken about 5 days after the first yellow fever vaccination. The rearrangement links TRBV6-5 to TRBJ2-5; D is perhaps TRBD2 (6 bases). This TCR was recovered from a man aged 18 to 30 who received the YFV17D yellow fever vaccine. The CDR3 sequence: CASSYSNLGRGQYF. CDR3 bases: TGTGCCAGCAGTTACTCGAACTTGGGGCGGGGCCAGTACTTC.